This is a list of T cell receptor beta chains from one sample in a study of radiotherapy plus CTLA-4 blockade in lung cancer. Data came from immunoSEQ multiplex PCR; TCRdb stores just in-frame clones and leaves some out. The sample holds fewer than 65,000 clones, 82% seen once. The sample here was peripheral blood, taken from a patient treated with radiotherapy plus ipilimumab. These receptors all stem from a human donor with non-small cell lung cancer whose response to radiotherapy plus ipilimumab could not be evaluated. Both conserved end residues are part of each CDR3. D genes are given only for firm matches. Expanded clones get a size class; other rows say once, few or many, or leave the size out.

CDR3 DNA: TGTGCCAGTAGTATAGTCACGAGCCACAATGAGCAGTTCTTC
CDR3 protein: CASSIVTSHNEQFF
D gene: NA
clone size: NA
V gene: TRBV19
J gene: TRBJ2-1

CDR3 DNA: TGTGCCAGCAGCCCCACCGGGACTAGTCGGACCGGGGAGCTGTTTTTT
CDR3 protein: CASSPTGTSRTGELFF
D gene: TRBD2
clone size: NA
V gene: TRBV7-2
J gene: TRBJ2-2

CDR3 DNA: TGTGCCAGCAGCCCCCTGGATAAGGGGGCGTCCACTGAAGCTTTCTTT
CDR3 protein: CASSPLDKGASTEAFF
D gene: TRBD1
clone size: NA
V gene: TRBV7-9
J gene: TRBJ1-1

CDR3 DNA: TGTGCCAGCAGCGGGGGACTAGCGGAGGGAAAAGAGACCCAGTACTTC
CDR3 protein: CASSGGLAEGKETQYF
D gene: TRBD2
clone size: NA
V gene: TRBV5-4
J gene: TRBJ2-5

CDR3 DNA: TGCGCCAGCAGCCAAACCACCGGGACTAGCGGGAGTAACGAGCAGTACTTC
CDR3 protein: CASSQTTGTSGSNEQYF
D gene: TRBD2
clone size: NA
V gene: TRBV4-3
J gene: TRBJ2-7

CDR3 DNA: TGTGCCAGCAGCCTCGTTTCAGATACGCAGTATTTT
CDR3 protein: CASSLVSDTQYF
D gene: NA
clone size: once
V gene: TRBV13
J gene: TRBJ2-3

CDR3 DNA: TGTGCCAGCAGGGCCTCGACTGTTAGCTCCTACGAGCAGTACTTC
CDR3 protein: CASRASTVSSYEQYF
D gene: NA
clone size: few
V gene: TRBV6-1
J gene: TRBJ2-7

CDR3 DNA: TGTGCCAGCTCACCTGACAGGGCCGCAGAGACCCAGTACTTC
CDR3 protein: CASSPDRAAETQYF
D gene: TRBD1
clone size: NA
V gene: TRBV18
J gene: TRBJ2-5

CDR3 DNA: TGTGCCAGCAGTCCGACAGGGGTCACTGAAGCTTTCTTT
CDR3 protein: CASSPTGVTEAFF
D gene: TRBD1
clone size: NA
V gene: TRBV27
J gene: TRBJ1-1

CDR3 DNA: TGCGCCAGCAGCCAAGATCGGGATTCACCCCTCCACTTT
CDR3 protein: CASSQDRDSPLHF
D gene: NA
clone size: few
V gene: TRBV4-1
J gene: TRBJ1-6

CDR3 DNA: TGTGCCAGCAGCACTAGGGTGGGAGAGCAGTTCTTC
CDR3 protein: CASSTRVGEQFF
D gene: NA
clone size: few
V gene: TRBV7-2
J gene: TRBJ2-1

CDR3 DNA: TGCGCCAGCAGCCAAGAAATAAACTTTCGCGGGGAGCTGTTTTTT
CDR3 protein: CASSQEINFRGELFF
D gene: NA
clone size: NA
V gene: TRBV4-1
J gene: TRBJ2-2

CDR3 DNA: TGTGCCAGCTCACCGCTGCCAGGGGTGAACACTGAAGCTTTCTTT
CDR3 protein: CASSPLPGVNTEAFF
D gene: NA
clone size: few
V gene: TRBV18
J gene: TRBJ1-1

CDR3 DNA: TGTGCCAGTAGTTCCCTAGCCGGGAGCTCCTACAATGAGCAGTTCTTC
CDR3 protein: CASSSLAGSSYNEQFF
D gene: NA
clone size: few
V gene: TRBV19
J gene: TRBJ2-1

CDR3 DNA: TGTGCCACCGATACGTTCCACAGGGCAAGAGAGACCCAGTACTTC
CDR3 protein: CATDTFHRARETQYF
D gene: NA
clone size: once
V gene: TRBV2
J gene: TRBJ2-5

CDR3 DNA: TGTGCCAGTAGTATTATAGCGGGGGGGCCGGCCGGGGAGCTGTTTTTT
CDR3 protein: CASSIIAGGPAGELFF
D gene: TRBD2
clone size: NA
V gene: TRBV19
J gene: TRBJ2-2

CDR3 DNA: TGCAGCGTTGAAATGGACAGCTATGGCTACACCTTC
CDR3 protein: CSVEMDSYGYTF
D gene: NA
clone size: NA
V gene: TRBV29-1
J gene: TRBJ1-2

CDR3 DNA: TGCGCCAGCAGCCCGTCGGGGCTAGCGGGAGGAATCCAGTACTTC
CDR3 protein: CASSPSGLAGGIQYF
D gene: TRBD2
clone size: few
V gene: TRBV7-9
J gene: TRBJ2-5

CDR3 DNA: TGTGCCACCAGCAACAGACAGGGCACCGAAAAAGAGACCCAGTACTTC
CDR3 protein: CATSNRQGTEKETQYF
D gene: TRBD1
clone size: NA
V gene: TRBV15
J gene: TRBJ2-5

CDR3 DNA: TGTGCCAGCAGCTGGACGGGGGGGACTGAAGCTTTCTTT
CDR3 protein: CASSWTGGTEAFF
D gene: NA
clone size: NA
V gene: TRBV6-6
J gene: TRBJ1-1

CDR3 DNA: TGTGCCAGCAGCTTTCAGGGTTTTAGCACAGATACGCAGTATTTT
CDR3 protein: CASSFQGFSTDTQYF
D gene: NA
clone size: NA
V gene: TRBV7-2
J gene: TRBJ2-3

CDR3 DNA: TGCGCCAGCAGCCAAGATCCTCCCGGGACAGGGTCTTGGTCCGAGCAGTACTTC
CDR3 protein: CASSQDPPGTGSWSEQYF
D gene: TRBD1
clone size: once
V gene: TRBV4-1
J gene: TRBJ2-7

CDR3 DNA: TGCGCCAGCAGTGAAGGGCGGGGATACACAGATACGCAGTATTTT
CDR3 protein: CASSEGRGYTDTQYF
D gene: NA
clone size: NA
V gene: TRBV10-1
J gene: TRBJ2-3

CDR3 DNA: TGTGCCAGCAGGCATGGACAGGGCGGTCAGCCCCAGCATTTT
CDR3 protein: CASRHGQGGQPQHF
D gene: TRBD1
clone size: once
V gene: TRBV2
J gene: TRBJ1-5

CDR3 DNA: TGCGCCAGCAGCTCAGGACAGGGCCAAGAGACCCAGTACTTC
CDR3 protein: CASSSGQGQETQYF
D gene: TRBD1
clone size: NA
V gene: TRBV5-1
J gene: TRBJ2-5

CDR3 DNA: TGTGCCAGCAGCTTGGGACTAGCGCGCCCCTACAATGAGCAGTTCTTC
CDR3 protein: CASSLGLARPYNEQFF
D gene: TRBD2
clone size: NA
V gene: TRBV5-6
J gene: TRBJ2-1

CDR3 DNA: TGTGCCAGCAGCCGAGAGGGCTCTGGGGCCAACGTCCTGACTTTC
CDR3 protein: CASSREGSGANVLTF
D gene: NA
clone size: NA
V gene: TRBV7-9
J gene: TRBJ2-6

CDR3 DNA: TGTGCCAGCAGTTTAGGGACAGGGAACTCTGGAAACACCATATATTTT
CDR3 protein: CASSLGTGNSGNTIYF
D gene: TRBD1
clone size: NA
V gene: TRBV2
J gene: TRBJ1-3

CDR3 DNA: TGTGCCAGCAGTGAAGGTCAGGGGGCTACCTACGAGCAGTACTTC
CDR3 protein: CASSEGQGATYEQYF
D gene: TRBD1
clone size: NA
V gene: TRBV6-1
J gene: TRBJ2-7

CDR3 DNA: TGTGCCAGCAGCTTTCGACAGGGAACCACTGAAGCTTTCTTT
CDR3 protein: CASSFRQGTTEAFF
D gene: TRBD1
clone size: NA
V gene: TRBV7-2
J gene: TRBJ1-1

CDR3 DNA: TGCGCCAGCAGTGAGCAGGGGGCGGACACGCAGTATTTT
CDR3 protein: CASSEQGADTQYF
D gene: TRBD1
clone size: once
V gene: TRBV10-2
J gene: TRBJ2-3